Following are 22 T cell receptor beta chains from one sample sequenced in a study of cytomegalovirus exposure and HLA in healthy donors. PCR used 60 Vbeta primers and 13 Jbeta primers. Clones were sequenced by immunoSEQ multiplex PCR, and TCRdb holds only the in-frame ones, with some missing. The sample carries about 160,000 clones, roughly 80% recorded once. Sequencing was carried out using PBMCs. These TCRs come from a man aged 30 to 45 in good health and CMV-seronegative.

The V call is TRBV27, the J call TRBJ2-1, with D hard to call. CDR3 length: 15 residues. Germline V gene lookup returns CDR1 MNHEY and CDR2 SMNVEV (reference sequence). Trimming cost V 5 bases and J 0 bases, with 11 bases left between them. The CDR3 here is CASSARSVSYNEQFF. The CDR3, as DNA: TGTGCCAGCAGTGCCCGCAGCGTCTCCTACAATGAGCAGTTCTTC.

The CDR3 nucleotides are TGTGCCAGCGGTACAGGGCGAAACACCGGGGAGCTGTTTTTT. Residues: CASGTGRNTGELFF. This sequence joins TRBV19 and TRBJ2-2; D is possibly TRBD1 (6 bases). Germline V lookup: CDR1 LNHDA, CDR2 SQIVND (reference sequence). Trimming removed 9 bases from V and 2 bases from J, with 13 bases in between. CDR3 length: 14 amino acids.

As to this clone: The sample contains more than one DNA sequence encoding this CDR3. The rearrangement joins TRBV18 to TRBJ2-7; D ambiguous. The CDR3 sequence is 16 residues long. Trimming stripped 1 base from V and 0 bases from J, with 13 bases between. The germline CDR1 and CDR2 sequences are KGHSH and LQKENI. CDR3 nucleotides: TGTGCCAGCTCACCACTCGATAGATTAAGCTCCTACGAGCAGTACTTC. It translates to CASSPLDRLSSYEQYF.

This clone was counted between two and nine times. V and J are TRBV9 and TRBJ1-1; D gene unclear. From germline, CDR1 is SGDLS and CDR2 YYNGEE. Trimming left V 3 bases short and J 4 bases short, with 13 bases between. The length of the CDR3 is 14 residues. The CDR3 sequence: CASSDNAGSTEAFF. The CDR3, as DNA: TGTGCCAGCAGCGATAACGCGGGGAGCACTGAAGCTTTCTTT.

The genes are TRBV4-1 and TRBJ2-1, with a possible D match to TRBD2 (5 bases). Germline CDR1 and CDR2: MGHRA and YSYEKL. The CDR3 has 11 amino acids. Between the trimmed V and J ends, which lost 4 bases and 8 bases, there was a span of 6 bases. The CDR3 DNA reads TGCGCCAGCAGCCTTAGCGATGAGCAGTTCTTC. Protein product: CASSLSDEQFF.

Only one count was recorded for this clone. This chain links TRBV7-8 with TRBJ1-2; D perhaps matches TRBD1 (5 bases). The CDR3 loop spans 15 amino acids. CDR1 is SGHVS, CDR2 FQNEAQ, per germline. Trimming took 3 bases from V and 2 from J, leaving 13 bases between them. The CDR3 region has the DNA TGTGCCAGCAGCTTGAGGTGGGGGGTCAACTATGGCTACACCTTC. This gives the protein CASSLRWGVNYGYTF.

A word on this clone: An end of the junction differs from the germline gene, which may be a read error. The CDR3 protein is CSSSDLAGASYEQYF. CDR3 in DNA: TGTTCCAGCAGCGACTTAGCGGGAGCCTCCTACGAGCAGTACTTC. The gene calls are TRBV7-9 and TRBJ2-7; TRBD2 matches 9 bases. This CDR3 is 15 amino acids long. CDR1 is SEHNR and CDR2 is FQNEAQ in the germline V gene (reference sequence).

This clone came up a few times. The CDR3 DNA reads TGTGCCAGCAGCTTGACAGATCAAGAGACCCAGTACTTC. It translates to CASSLTDQETQYF. The chain combines TRBV5-6 with TRBJ2-5; D is unresolved. The germline CDR1 and CDR2 sequences are SGHDT and YYEEEE. The CDR3 loop spans 13 amino acids. V lost 1 base, J lost 2 bases, and 6 bases lay in between.

The chain joins TRBV6-1 to TRBJ2-7, with TRBD1 matching over 7 bases. The J segment lost 3 bases and the V segment lost 6 bases, leaving 5 bases of the junction unmatched. This CDR3 spans 13 amino acids. The germline V gene encodes CDR1 MNHNS and CDR2 SASEGT. In DNA, the CDR3 is TGTGCCAGCAGCGCCGGGACAGACTACGAGCAGTACTTC. It specifies CASSAGTDYEQYF.

This sequence joins TRBV27 and TRBJ2-2, with D maybe TRBD2 (6 bases). The V gene lost 7 bases and the J gene lost 5 bases, with 20 bases spanning the gap. The CDR3 is made up of 16 amino acids. Germline CDR1 reads MNHEY; CDR2 reads SMNVEV (reference sequence). In DNA form, the CDR3 reads TGTGCCAGCACCCCGGGGGTGGGGATATCGACCGGGGAGCTGTTTTTT. It codes for CASTPGVGISTGELFF.

The chain joins TRBV11-2 to TRBJ2-3; D not resolved. Trimming left V 1 base short and J 3 bases short, with 8 bases between. The CDR3 consists of 14 residues. CDR1 and CDR2 (germline): SGHAT, FQNNGV. The CDR3 bases are TGTGCCAGCAGCTTAGCCCCCAGTACAGATACGCAGTATTTT. It yields the protein CASSLAPSTDTQYF.

The chain employs TRBV5-1 and TRBJ1-5; the match to TRBD1 covers 7 bases. The germline V gene encodes CDR1 SGHRS and CDR2 YFSETQ. Germline trimming cut 4 bases from V and 13 bases from J; bases unmatched to any gene: 11. The CDR3 has 13 amino acids. The CDR3 DNA is TGCGCCAGCAGCCCCATCCCCGGGGGACAGCAGCATTTT. Protein: CASSPIPGGQQHF.

The chain carries TRBV11-2 and TRBJ2-3; 8 positions agree with TRBD1. Losses at the gene ends were 5 bases for V and 4 bases for J; bases not matched to a gene: 8. This CDR3 spans 15 amino acids. The V gene's germline CDR1 is SGHAT and CDR2 FQNNGV. The CDR3 nucleotides read TGTGCCAGCAGCCAAGTTCAGGGGGCTCCAGATACGCAGTATTTT. Translated: CASSQVQGAPDTQYF.

The rearrangement links TRBV7-9 to TRBJ2-7; 10 bases map to TRBD1. Looked up from germline, CDR1 is SEHNR and CDR2 is FQNEAQ (reference sequence). J gave up 5 bases and V 4 bases, and 11 bases lay outside the gene matches. The CDR3 has 16 residues. The CDR3 sequence: CASSSLSRDRGHEQYF. CDR3 DNA sequence: TGTGCCAGCAGCTCCCTTTCCCGGGACAGGGGCCACGAGCAGTACTTC.

The chain recombines TRBV7-9 with TRBJ2-2, with D perhaps TRBD1 (6 bases). Trimming removed 11 bases at V and 4 bases at J, with 20 bases between. Germline CDR1 reads SEHNR; CDR2 reads FQNEAQ (reference sequence). This CDR3 is built from 15 residues. The CDR3 region is CAGYPWDTSTGELFF. In nucleotides, the CDR3 is TGTGCCGGATACCCCTGGGACACTAGCACCGGGGAGCTGTTTTTT.

The genes are TRBV6-1 and TRBJ2-5; 7 bases agree with TRBD2. The germline CDR1 and CDR2 sequences are MNHNS and SASEGT. The CDR3 spans 14 residues. After removal of 1 base from V and 5 bases from J, the junction contained 4 bases not matched to a gene. The CDR3 coding sequence is TGTGCCAGCAGTGAAGGTTGGGGAGGGGAGACCCAGTACTTC. Residues: CASSEGWGGETQYF.

This clone showed up just once. The chain couples TRBV2 to TRBJ2-1; the D gene is possibly TRBD2 (6 bases). The germline CDR1 and CDR2 sequences are SNHLY and FYNNEI. The CDR3 consists of 14 residues. V was pared by 9 bases and J by 6 bases, with 18 bases between. The CDR3 nucleotides are TGTGCCAGTGGGGAGGCGGGCTGGGCCAATGAGCAGTTCTTC. Residues: CASGEAGWANEQFF. Full variable domain (outside the CDR3, taken from reference TRBV2 and TRBJ2-1): EPEVTQTPSHQVTQMGQEVILRCVPISNHLYFYWYRQILGQKVEFLVSFYNNEISEKSEIFDDQFSVERPDGSNFTLKIRSTKLEDSAMYFCASGEAGWANEQFFGPGTRLTVL.

This clone has a single count. This sequence joins TRBV6-5 and TRBJ1-1; D unclear. Germline V gene lookup returns CDR1 MNHEY and CDR2 SVGAGI. V was trimmed by 10 bases and J by 1 base, leaving 16 bases between them. This CDR3 spans 14 amino acids. CDR3 nucleotides: TGTGCCACCTCACCGACTGCCGGGAACACTGAAGCTTTCTTT. Amino acids: CATSPTAGNTEAFF.

The J gene is TRBJ2-3, the V gene TRBV5-1, with unresolved D. CDR1 and CDR2 from the germline V gene are SGHRS and YFSETQ. Deletions cut 4 bases from V and 0 bases from J, with 3 bases between. CDR3 length equals 12 residues. CDR3: CASSRSTDTQYF. Written as DNA, the CDR3 is TGCGCCAGCAGCCGTAGCACAGATACGCAGTATTTT.

This chain links TRBV7-2 with TRBJ2-3, with TRBD2 matching 7 bases. Trimming at V came to 5 bases and at J to 5 bases, leaving 4 bases not matched to a gene. CDR1 is SGHTA, CDR2 FQGNSA, per germline. This CDR3 region has 13 residues. The CDR3 nucleotides are TGTGCCAGCAGCCTCCAGCGGGAAGATACGCAGTATTTT. The encoded protein is CASSLQREDTQYF.

The chain is built from TRBV5-1 and TRBJ1-5, with D tentatively TRBD1 (6 bases). CDR3 size: 15 residues. V lost 4 bases, J lost 7 bases, and 18 bases lay in between. Germline CDR1 reads SGHRS; CDR2 reads YFSETQ. The CDR3 sequence is CASSLTGTYNQPQHF. The CDR3 DNA sequence: TGCGCCAGCAGCCTTACCGGGACATATAACCAGCCCCAGCATTTT.

J is TRBJ1-2 and V is TRBV28, with TRBD1 as a possible D gene (5 bases). The CDR3 spans 14 residues. Trimming removed 2 bases at V and 4 bases at J, with 11 bases between. The V gene's germline CDR1 is MDHEN and CDR2 SYDVKM. As DNA, the CDR3 is TGTGCCAGCAGTTTAAATACAGGCTTCTATGGCTACACCTTC. Protein: CASSLNTGFYGYTF.